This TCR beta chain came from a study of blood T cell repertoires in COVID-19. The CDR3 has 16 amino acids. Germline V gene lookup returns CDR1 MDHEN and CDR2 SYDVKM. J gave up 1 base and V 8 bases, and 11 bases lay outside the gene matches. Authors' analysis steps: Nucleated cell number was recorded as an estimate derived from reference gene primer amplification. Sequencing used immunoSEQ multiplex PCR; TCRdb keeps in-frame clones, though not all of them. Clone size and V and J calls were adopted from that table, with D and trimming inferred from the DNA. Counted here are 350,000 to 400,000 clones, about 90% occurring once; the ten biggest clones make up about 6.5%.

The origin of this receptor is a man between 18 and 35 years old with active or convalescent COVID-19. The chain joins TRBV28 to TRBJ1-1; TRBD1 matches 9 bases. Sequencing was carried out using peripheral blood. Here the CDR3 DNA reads TGTGCCAGCCCGGACAGGGGTTCCCGATCGAACACTGAAGCTTTCTTT. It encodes CASPDRGSRSNTEAFF.